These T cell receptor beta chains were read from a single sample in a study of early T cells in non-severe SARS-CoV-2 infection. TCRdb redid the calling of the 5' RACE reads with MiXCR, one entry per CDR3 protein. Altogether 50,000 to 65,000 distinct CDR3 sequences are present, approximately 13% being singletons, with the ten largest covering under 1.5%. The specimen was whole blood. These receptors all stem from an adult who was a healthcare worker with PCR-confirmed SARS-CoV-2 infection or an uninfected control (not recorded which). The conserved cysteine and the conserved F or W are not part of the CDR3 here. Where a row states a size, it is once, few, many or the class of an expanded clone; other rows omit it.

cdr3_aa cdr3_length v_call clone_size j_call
ASSEPGSTGELF 12 TRBV25-1 . TRBJ2-2
AISVGAGNTIY 11 TRBV10-3 . TRBJ1-3
ASSYSGQGPLGETQY 15 TRBV6-5 . TRBJ2-5
SGDRGINEQF 10 TRBV29-1 . TRBJ2-1
ASSSRAGGLTTGELF 15 TRBV7-8 . TRBJ2-2
SARDRALDGYT 11 TRBV20-1 . TRBJ1-2
ARRDLGPTGYT 11 TRBV2 many TRBJ1-2
SARDLVGETQY 11 TRBV20-1 many TRBJ2-5
ASSLAASSYNEQF 13 TRBV7-6 few TRBJ2-1
ASSGSVRVGALSANTGELF 19 TRBV10-2 . TRBJ2-2
ATADGERSEAF 11 TRBV19 few TRBJ1-1
ASSQDPQGTFSPLH 14 TRBV4-3 . TRBJ1-6
ASSYSMGRGVYEQY 14 TRBV6-5 . TRBJ2-7
SASLSQGGSIQQF 13 TRBV20-1 . TRBJ2-1
ASSLNSLGHSLGSYNSPLH 19 TRBV7-2 many TRBJ1-6
ASSIDWSSSSYNEQF 15 TRBV19 few TRBJ2-1
ASSSSSRDLRSQY 13 TRBV7-2 . TRBJ2-5
ASSPWGGETQY 11 TRBV7-9 few TRBJ2-5
ASSESLGKQY 10 TRBV25-1 . TRBJ2-7
AISSASETQY 10 TRBV10-3 few TRBJ2-5
ASSLVSPNTEAF 12 TRBV5-6 . TRBJ1-1
ATRTPAAKNIQY 12 TRBV15 . TRBJ2-4
ASSYVTGSGELF 12 TRBV6-2/TRBV6-3 few TRBJ2-2
TARGTDTQY 9 TRBV20-1 many TRBJ2-3
ASSLTRGETQY 11 TRBV7-3 . TRBJ2-5
ASSIYRGYNEQF 12 TRBV19 many TRBJ2-1
ASSRQGTTGELF 12 TRBV11-2 . TRBJ2-2
ASGPGTGNTGELF 13 TRBV12-5 few TRBJ2-2
ASSLGQGPYEQY 12 TRBV12-3/TRBV12-4 few TRBJ2-7
SAPGLAGQETQY 12 TRBV20-1 . TRBJ2-5
SVSRQITDTQY 11 TRBV29-1 few TRBJ2-3
ASSPGLAVDRDTQY 14 TRBV12-3/TRBV12-4 many TRBJ2-3
ASSLEFGREGEQY 13 TRBV11-2 many TRBJ2-7
ASSRGDSRDTEAF 13 TRBV5-1 many TRBJ1-1
ASSRYNSGTGNTEAF 15 TRBV3-1 . TRBJ1-1
ASSSDRGLYEQY 12 TRBV7-8 few TRBJ2-7
ASSKGNTEAF 10 TRBV18 few TRBJ1-1